The 16 T cell receptor beta chains in this list originate from one sample, sequenced in a study of T-cell reconstitution after alpha-beta-depleted transplantation in children. Molecular barcoding with unique molecular identifiers was used for the TCRbeta library. Using its own MiXCR run on the PCR reads, TCRdb lists one record per CDR3 protein. Counted here are about 580,000 distinct CDR3 sequences, 23% occurring once; the ten biggest clones make up roughly 14%. The sample consisted of PBMCs, mostly from graft donor cells, taken 360 days after TCRalphabeta/CD19-depleted stem cell transplant. The receptors derive from a boy in the first two years of life who had a stem cell transplant for acute myeloid leukemia, so the T cells may come from the graft donor.

This clonotype was observed a few times. This sequence joins TRBV5-1 and TRBJ2-5, with 7 bases fitting TRBD2. Germline V gene sequence: CDR1 SGHRS, CDR2 YFSETQ. V was pared by 3 bases and J by 5 bases, with 7 bases of the junction left unmatched. This CDR3 comprises 14 residues. The CDR3 protein is CASSYAGERETQYF. CDR3 bases: TGCGCCAGCAGCTATGCGGGGGAGAGGGAGACCCAGTACTTC.

This chain links TRBV20-1 with TRBJ1-1; D ambiguous. Trimming took 2 bases from V and 3 from J, leaving 10 bases between them. The CDR3 is 13 residues long. Germline V gives CDR1 DFQATT, CDR2 SNEGSKA (reference sequence). For the CDR3, the DNA is TGCAGTGCTAGAAGGCGGAAAGACACTGAAGCTTTCTTT. Translated, it gives CSARRRKDTEAFF.

This clonotype came up a few times. The chain joins TRBV12-5 to TRBJ2-5; 10 bases are a match to TRBD2. The CDR3 runs 16 residues. Germline values: CDR1 LGHNT, CDR2 FRNRAP. V trimming: 6 bases; J trimming: 1 base; junction bases outside the gene matches: 8. The DNA for the CDR3 is TGTGCTAGTGGGTTCGGGACTAGCGCCTTCCAAGAGACCCAGTACTTC. It specifies CASGFGTSAFQETQYF.

The table lists this clonotype with a few counts. The genes are TRBV20-1 and TRBJ2-7, with 8 bases that match TRBD1. Germline CDR1 is DFQATT and CDR2 is SNEGSKA (reference sequence). Trimming removed 7 bases from V and 1 base from J; junction bases left unmatched: 6. The CDR3 is 13 residues long. This CDR3 reads CSVRQGASYEQYV. CDR3 nucleotide sequence: TGCAGTGTGAGGCAGGGGGCTTCCTACGAGCAGTACGTC.

This chain uses TRBV29-1 with TRBJ1-1; D not certain. The CDR3 totals 12 residues. Trimming left V 6 bases short and J 1 base short, with 9 bases between. Looked up from germline, CDR1 is SQVTM and CDR2 is ANQGSEA. The CDR3 here is CSVSFSNTEAFF. The DNA of the CDR3 is TGCAGCGTCAGTTTCTCGAACACTGAAGCTTTCTTT.

This rearrangement joins TRBV11-3 to TRBJ2-5, with TRBD2 identical over 13 bases. The germline gives CDR1 SGHNT, CDR2 YENEEA. The length of the CDR3 is 17 residues. Trimming removed 0 bases from V and 4 bases from J; junction bases left unmatched: 5. The CDR3 spells CASSLDGLAGVGETQYF. The CDR3 DNA reads as TGTGCCAGCAGCTTAGACGGACTAGCGGGGGTTGGAGAGACCCAGTACTTC.

This clonotype was detected once. No conserved phenylalanine or tryptophan is present at the end of the CDR3, so a read error is the likely explanation. The limits of the CDR3 on the DNA are not certain, so only TCRdb's listed CDR3 is given. The chain is built from TRBV7-9 and TRBJ1-1. The CDR3 comprises 10 residues, both ends counted. Germline lookup yields CDR1 SEHNR and CDR2 FQNEAQ (reference sequence). The CDR3 is CASSFPGTKI.

This clonotype occurred a few times. V gene TRBV12-3 or TRBV12-4 combines with J gene TRBJ2-5; possibly TRBD1 for D (5 bases). V was trimmed by 2 bases and J by 1 base, leaving 11 bases between them. CDR3 length: 15 residues. CDR3 DNA: TGTGCCAGCAGTTTAACGACAGCCAGCCAAGAGACCCAGTACTTC. This codes for CASSLTTASQETQYF.

The CDR3, as DNA: TGTGCCAGCAGTTACTCGGACAGGCTGAACACTGAAGCTTTCTTT. Encoded protein: CASSYSDRLNTEAFF. The rearrangement links TRBV6-5 to TRBJ1-1, with 7 bases that match TRBD1. The V and J ends lost 0 bases and 0 bases, in that order; junction bases with no gene match: 1. CDR1 is MNHEY, CDR2 SVGAGI, per germline. This CDR3 comprises 15 residues.

In regard to this clonotype: The germline gene is not matched at one end of the junction; a read error may be the cause. The chain combines TRBV5-8 with TRBJ1-2, with TRBD1 identical over 8 bases. The CDR3 spans 13 residues. CDR1 is SGHTS, CDR2 YDEGEE, per germline. The CDR3 sequence: CASSLVGQGKGRF. Written as DNA, the CDR3 is TGTGCCAGCAGCTTGGTAGGACAGGGCAAAGGGCGATTC.

Here the CDR3 DNA reads TGTGCCAGCAGAGTAGCGGGGGCCTACAATGAGCAGTTCTTC. Its translation: CASRVAGAYNEQFF. This chain uses TRBV6-1 with TRBJ2-1, with 9 bases lining up with TRBD2. The J segment lost 2 bases and the V segment lost 6 bases, leaving 2 bases of the junction unmatched. CDR1 is MNHNS, CDR2 SASEGT, per germline. The CDR3 length is 14 residues.

The gene calls are TRBV6-5 and TRBJ1-1; D call uncertain. Germline CDR1 and CDR2: MNHEY and SVGAGI. The V gene lost 0 bases and the J gene lost 7 bases, with 12 bases spanning the gap. This CDR3 has 14 residues. The CDR3 region has the DNA TGTGCCAGCAGTTACTCCGAACGGACGTTTGAAGCTTTCTTT. Its protein is CASSYSERTFEAFF.

This chain connects TRBV20-1 to TRBJ2-7; TRBD2 might be the D (6 bases). Germline CDR1 is DFQATT and CDR2 is SNEGSKA (reference sequence). With 0 bases removed from V and 3 bases from J, the gap between germline ends came to 15 bases. The CDR3 totals 15 residues. This chain's CDR3 is CSARERTGTFYEQYV. Here the CDR3 DNA reads TGCAGTGCTAGAGAGAGGACGGGGACTTTCTACGAGCAGTACGTC.

The V call is TRBV20-1, the J call TRBJ1-4, with D tentatively TRBD1 (5 bases). This CDR3 contains 13 residues. Germline V gene lookup returns CDR1 DFQATT and CDR2 SNEGSKA (reference sequence). Trimming removed 1 base from V and 14 bases from J, with 17 bases in between. CDR3 in amino acids: CSARAGATGPLFF. As DNA, the CDR3 is TGCAGTGCTAGAGCTGGGGCGACTGGCCCTCTGTTTTTT.

The chain uses TRBV29-1 and TRBJ1-1; D unclear. The CDR3 loop spans 12 amino acids. Germline values: CDR1 SQVTM, CDR2 ANQGSEA. The V end was cut by 4 bases, the J end by 6 bases, with 12 bases between. The CDR3 here is CSVVRGSAEAFF. The CDR3 nucleotides read TGCAGCGTTGTTCGGGGTAGCGCTGAAGCTTTCTTT.

There are a few counts of this clonotype. The chain employs TRBV20-1 and TRBJ1-4, with a possible D match to TRBD1 (5 bases). The CDR3 is made up of 14 amino acids. The V end was cut by 6 bases, the J end by 3 bases, with 14 bases between. Germline V CDR1 and CDR2: DFQATT, SNEGSKA (reference sequence). CDR3 sequence reads: CSAHLGRANEKLFF. The DNA for the CDR3 is TGCAGTGCCCACCTGGGCAGGGCTAATGAAAAACTGTTTTTT.